This TCR beta chain originates from a study of identical twins. Study-level findings and limits: Out-of-frame beta sequences exhibited a weaker degree of excess twin sharing. Conclusions leaned on cross-sectional statistical analysis and did not track the same donors over time.

The V gene's germline CDR1 is MGHRA and CDR2 YSYEKL. The ends lost 1 base at V and 5 bases at J; junction bases unmatched: 4. The CDR3 covers 14 residues. This clonotype has more than one count but fewer than ten. The antigen is not known. MiXCR, run by TCRdb on the 5' RACE reads, gives a single entry per CDR3 protein. Of fewer than 550,000 distinct CDR3 sequences in the sample, 13% to 15% were seen once. In addition, the sample was reused for a study of yellow fever vaccine responses in identical twins.

The sequencing input was CD4+ T cells sorted from blood. The chain is built from TRBV4-1 and TRBJ2-5; TRBD2 matches at 7 bases. The TCR sequence derives from a woman aged 18-29 years in good health. CDR3 region: CASSQGGSRETQYF. Written as DNA, the CDR3 is TGCGCCAGCAGCCAAGGCGGGAGTCGGGAGACCCAGTACTTC.